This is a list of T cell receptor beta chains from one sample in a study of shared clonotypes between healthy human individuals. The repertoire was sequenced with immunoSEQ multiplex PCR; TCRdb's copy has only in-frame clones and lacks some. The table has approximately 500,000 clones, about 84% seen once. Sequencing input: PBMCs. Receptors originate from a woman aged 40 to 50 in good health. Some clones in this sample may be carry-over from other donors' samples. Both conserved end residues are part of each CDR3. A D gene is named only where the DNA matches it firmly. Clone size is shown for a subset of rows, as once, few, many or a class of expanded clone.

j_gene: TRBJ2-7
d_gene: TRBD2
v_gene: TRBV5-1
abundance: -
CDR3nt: TGCGCCAGCGGTTCGGCGGGACTAGCGGGAGGCGGCGAGCAGTACTTC
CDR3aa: CASGSAGLAGGGEQYF

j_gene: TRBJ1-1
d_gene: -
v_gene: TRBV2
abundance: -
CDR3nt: TGTGCCAGCAGTGAAGAGGGTACAGGGCGGTACACTGAAGCTTTCTTT
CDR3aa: CASSEEGTGRYTEAFF

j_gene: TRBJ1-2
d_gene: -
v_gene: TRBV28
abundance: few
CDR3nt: TGTGCCAGCAGTCCAACCCGGATAGGCTACACCTTC
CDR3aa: CASSPTRIGYTF

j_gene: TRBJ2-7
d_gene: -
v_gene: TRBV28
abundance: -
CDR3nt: TGTGCCAGCAGTTTAGTCGGTCGGCGGGGTGACGAGCAGTACTTC
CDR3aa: CASSLVGRRGDEQYF

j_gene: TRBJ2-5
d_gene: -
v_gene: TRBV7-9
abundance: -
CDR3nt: TGTGCCAGCAGCTCATCGGCAGGCAGGGAGACCCAGTACTTC
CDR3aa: CASSSSAGRETQYF

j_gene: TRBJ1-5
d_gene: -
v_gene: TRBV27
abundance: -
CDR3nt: TGTGCCAGCAGCATAGGACTTCACGGGACCCAGCATTTT
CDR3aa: CASSIGLHGTQHF

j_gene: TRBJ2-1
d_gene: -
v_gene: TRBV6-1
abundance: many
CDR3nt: TGTGCCAGCAGTGAAGCTGACGGATCATACAATGAGCAGTTCTTC
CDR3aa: CASSEADGSYNEQFF

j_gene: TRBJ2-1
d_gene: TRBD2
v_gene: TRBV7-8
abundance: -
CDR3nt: TGTGCCAGCAGCCCAGTGGGCGGGAGGGCCGTTACCGGTATCGGGCAGTTCTTC
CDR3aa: CASSPVGGRAVTGIGQFF

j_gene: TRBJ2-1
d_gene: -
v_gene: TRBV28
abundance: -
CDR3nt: TGTGCCAGCAGTTTGTCGGGAGCCGGAGGCAATGAGCAGTTCTTC
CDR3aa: CASSLSGAGGNEQFF

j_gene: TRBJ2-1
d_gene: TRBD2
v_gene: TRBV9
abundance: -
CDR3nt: TGTGCCAGCAGCGTAGTCCCTAGCGGGAGCAATGAGCAGTTCTTC
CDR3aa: CASSVVPSGSNEQFF

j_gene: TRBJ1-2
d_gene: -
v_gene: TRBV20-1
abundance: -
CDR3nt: TGCAGTGCGATCTACGGACAGCAGTACACCTTC
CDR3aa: CSAIYGQQYTF

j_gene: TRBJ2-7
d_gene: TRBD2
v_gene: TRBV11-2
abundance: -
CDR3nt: TGTGCCAGCAGCTTCGGAGCGGGAGGCGAGCAGTACTTC
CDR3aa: CASSFGAGGEQYF

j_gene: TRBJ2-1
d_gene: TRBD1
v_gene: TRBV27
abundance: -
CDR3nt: TGTGCCAGCAGTTTCGGGACAGGACGTCTGATCAACAATGAGCAGTTCTTC
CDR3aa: CASSFGTGRLINNEQFF

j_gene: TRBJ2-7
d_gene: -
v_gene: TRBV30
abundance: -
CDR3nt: TGTGCCTGGAGTCGGGGGCTTACTAGCGCGACACCGTACGAGCAGTACTTC
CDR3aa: CAWSRGLTSATPYEQYF

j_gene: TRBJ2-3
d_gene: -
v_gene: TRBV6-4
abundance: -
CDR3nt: TGTGCCAGCAGTGACTCTGCGACAGGCGGCACAGATACGCAGTATTTT
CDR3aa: CASSDSATGGTDTQYF

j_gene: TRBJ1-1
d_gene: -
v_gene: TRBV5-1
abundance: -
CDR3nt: TGCGCCAGCAGCTTGGTTGCCGGGGAGGGGACTGAAGCTTTCTTT
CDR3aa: CASSLVAGEGTEAFF

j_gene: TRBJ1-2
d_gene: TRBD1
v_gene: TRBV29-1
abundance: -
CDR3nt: TGCAGCGTTGAAGCCAGGGGGCTGGGGGGAACTACTGGCTACACCTTC
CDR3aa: CSVEARGLGGTTGYTF

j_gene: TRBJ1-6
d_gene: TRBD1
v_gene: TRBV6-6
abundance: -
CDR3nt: TGTGCCAGCAGTTACTCCCCTGACAGGGGTTCACCCCTCCACTTT
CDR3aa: CASSYSPDRGSPLHF

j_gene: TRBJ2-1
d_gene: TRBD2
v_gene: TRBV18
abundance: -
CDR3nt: TGTGCCAGCTCGTCAACTAGCGGCCCTAGGAATGAGCAGTTCTTC
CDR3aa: CASSSTSGPRNEQFF

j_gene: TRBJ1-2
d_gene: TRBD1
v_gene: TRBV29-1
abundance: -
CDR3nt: TGCAGCGACCGGGACAGTTCTAACTATGGCTACACCTTC
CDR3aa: CSDRDSSNYGYTF

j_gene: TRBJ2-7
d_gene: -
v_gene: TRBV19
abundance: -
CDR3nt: TGTGCCAGTAGTACCAGGGCCCTCGGAGTTGAGCAGTACTTC
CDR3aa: CASSTRALGVEQYF

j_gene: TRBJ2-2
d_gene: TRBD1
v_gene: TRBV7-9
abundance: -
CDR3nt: TGTGCCAGCAGCTTATCCGGGACAGTAAAGCACGGGGAGCTGTTTTTT
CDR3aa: CASSLSGTVKHGELFF

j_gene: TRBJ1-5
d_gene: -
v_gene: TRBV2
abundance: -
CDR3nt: TGTGCCAGCACCACCAGGGTAGCCCAGCCCCAGCATTTT
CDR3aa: CASTTRVAQPQHF

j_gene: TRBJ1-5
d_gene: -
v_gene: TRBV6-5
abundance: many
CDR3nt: TGTGCCAGCAGTTCGGAGCAGCCCCAGCATTTT
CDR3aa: CASSSEQPQHF

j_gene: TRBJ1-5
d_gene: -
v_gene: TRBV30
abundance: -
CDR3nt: TGTGCCTGGAGTTTTGGCGGTGGACAGCCCCAGCATTTT
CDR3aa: CAWSFGGGQPQHF

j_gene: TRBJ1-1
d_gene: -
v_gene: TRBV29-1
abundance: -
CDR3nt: TGCAGCGTTGAAGACGTAAGGAGACCGGCTGAAGCTTTCTTT
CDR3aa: CSVEDVRRPAEAFF

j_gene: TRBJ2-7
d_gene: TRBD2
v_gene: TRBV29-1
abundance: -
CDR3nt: TGCAGCGCCGAAAGCGGGAGGGCCTCCGAGCAGTACTTC
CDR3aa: CSAESGRASEQYF

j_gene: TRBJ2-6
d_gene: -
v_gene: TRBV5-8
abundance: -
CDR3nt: TGTGCCAGCAGCTTTGCGCACTCTGGGGCCAACGTCCTGACTTTC
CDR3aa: CASSFAHSGANVLTF

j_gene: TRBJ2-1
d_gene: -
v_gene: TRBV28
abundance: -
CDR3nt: TGTGCCAGCAGTTTATGGGGGCTAGAGCGAACCCTGGGCAATGAGCAGTTCTTC
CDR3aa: CASSLWGLERTLGNEQFF

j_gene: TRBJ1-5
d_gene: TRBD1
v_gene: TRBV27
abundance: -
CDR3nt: TGTGCTAGCAGAAGAGGACAGGTGGGCAATCAGCCCCAGCGTTTT
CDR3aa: CASRRGQVGNQPQRF

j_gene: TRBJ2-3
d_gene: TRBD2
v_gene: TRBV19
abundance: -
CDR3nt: TGTGCCAGTAGTATGGCTCTAGCGGGAATCACAGATACGCAGTATTTT
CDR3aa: CASSMALAGITDTQYF

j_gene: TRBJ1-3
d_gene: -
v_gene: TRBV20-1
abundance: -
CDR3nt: TGCAGTGCCGGAGTCGGGAACACCATATATTTT
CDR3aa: CSAGVGNTIYF

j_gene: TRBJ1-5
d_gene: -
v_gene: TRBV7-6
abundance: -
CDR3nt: TGTGCCAGCAGCTTAGGGGGGGGTCAGCCCCAGCATTTT
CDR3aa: CASSLGGGQPQHF

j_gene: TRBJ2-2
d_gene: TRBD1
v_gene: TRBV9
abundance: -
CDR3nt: TGTGCCAGCAGCGCGACAGGGTCCACCGGGGAGCTGTTTTTT
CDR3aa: CASSATGSTGELFF

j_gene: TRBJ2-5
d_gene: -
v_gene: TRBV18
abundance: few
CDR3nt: TGTGCCAGCTCACCTCTCTACCAAGAGACCCAGTACTTC
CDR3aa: CASSPLYQETQYF

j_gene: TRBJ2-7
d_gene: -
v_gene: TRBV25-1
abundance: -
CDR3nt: TGTGCCAGCAGTGGATCCTACGAGCAGTACTTC
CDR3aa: CASSGSYEQYF

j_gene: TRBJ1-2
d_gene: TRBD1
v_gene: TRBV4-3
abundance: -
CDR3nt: TGCGCCAGCAGCCAAGAGACAGGGGTGTACTATGGCTACACCTTC
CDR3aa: CASSQETGVYYGYTF

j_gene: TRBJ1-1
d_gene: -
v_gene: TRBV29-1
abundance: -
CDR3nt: TGCAGCGTTGTATTGACCATGAACACTGAAGCTTTCTTT
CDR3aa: CSVVLTMNTEAFF

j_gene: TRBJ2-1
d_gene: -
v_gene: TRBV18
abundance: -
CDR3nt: TGTGCCAGCTCACCACCTGGCTTTATAGACAATGAGCAGTTCTTC
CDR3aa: CASSPPGFIDNEQFF

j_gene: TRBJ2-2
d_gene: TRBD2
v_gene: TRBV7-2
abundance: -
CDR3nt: TGTGCCAGCAGCTTACGGCCTAGCGGGACGGACGGGGAGCTGTTTTTT
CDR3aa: CASSLRPSGTDGELFF

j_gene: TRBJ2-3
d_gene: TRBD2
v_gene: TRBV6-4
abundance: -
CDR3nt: TGTGCCAGCAGTGACGTGGCGGGAGTGGGAGATACGCAGTATTTT
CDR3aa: CASSDVAGVGDTQYF

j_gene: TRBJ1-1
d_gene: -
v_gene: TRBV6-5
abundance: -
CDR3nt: TGTGCCAGCAGTTACCAGGGGAGCAACACTGAAGCTTTCTTT
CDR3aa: CASSYQGSNTEAFF

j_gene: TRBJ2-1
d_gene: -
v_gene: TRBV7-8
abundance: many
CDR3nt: TGTGCCAGCAGCTTAAGTTCAGGTGAGCAGTTCTTC
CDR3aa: CASSLSSGEQFF

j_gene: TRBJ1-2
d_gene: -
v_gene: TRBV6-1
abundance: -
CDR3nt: TGTGCCAGCAGTGTCTCCGGGGAAGGCTACACCTTC
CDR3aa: CASSVSGEGYTF

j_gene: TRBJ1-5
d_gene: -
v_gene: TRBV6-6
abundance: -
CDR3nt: TGTGCCAGCAGTTACTCCCGTAGGGGTTATCAGCCCCAGCATTTT
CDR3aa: CASSYSRRGYQPQHF

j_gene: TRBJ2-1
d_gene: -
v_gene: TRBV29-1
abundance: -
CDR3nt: TGCAGCGTTGTTGGGTGGACACCCTCCTACAATGAGCAGTTCTTC
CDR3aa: CSVVGWTPSYNEQFF